These 30 T cell receptor beta chains were sequenced from one sample in a study of shared clonotypes between healthy human individuals. Clones were read by immunoSEQ multiplex PCR, and TCRdb kept only the in-frame ones, dropping some. The profile shows about 2,500,000 clones, approximately 92% of them singletons. The sample comprised naive CD4+ T cells sorted from blood. Subset described: CD45RA+ positively selected. These receptor sequences come from a young man in good health.

The gene calls are TRBV9 and TRBJ2-2, with 7 bases that match TRBD1. There are 14 residues in the CDR3. CDR1 SGDLS and CDR2 YYNGEE come from the germline V gene. The J segment lost 3 bases and the V segment lost 4 bases, leaving 3 bases of the junction unmatched. DNA of the CDR3: TGTGCCAGCAGCTCTCAGGGGGACACCGGGGAGCTGTTTTTT. This gives the protein CASSSQGDTGELFF.

On this clone itself: The sample contains more than one DNA sequence encoding this CDR3. V and J are TRBV10-3 and TRBJ1-4, with D possibly matching TRBD1 (6 bases). Trimming pared 0 bases from V and 4 bases from J, leaving 9 bases between. This CDR3 region has 15 residues. The V gene's germline CDR1 is ENHRY and CDR2 SYGVKD. Here the CDR3 DNA reads TGTGCCATCAGTGAGTCCGGGGGCAATAATGAAAAACTGTTTTTT. Its translation is CAISESGGNNEKLFF.

This chain connects TRBV30 to TRBJ2-3; 15 bases match TRBD2. V lost 0 bases, J lost 5 bases, and 6 bases stayed unmatched. The CDR3 covers 17 residues. Germline lookup yields CDR1 GTSNPN and CDR2 SVGIG (reference sequence). CDR3 sequence (DNA): TGTGCCTGGAGTGTAGGGACTAGCGGGGGGCGTGGAGATACGCAGTATTTT. This gives the protein CAWSVGTSGGRGDTQYF.

V is TRBV6-1 and J is TRBJ2-3; 7 bases map to TRBD1. The V gene end was trimmed by 7 bases and the J gene end by 3 bases; junction bases not matched to a gene: 10. Germline-derived CDR1 and CDR2 are MNHNS and SASEGT. The CDR3 is 15 amino acids. The CDR3 DNA reads TGTGCCAGCAAAGCAGGACAGGCCGATACAGATACGCAGTATTTT. It specifies CASKAGQADTDTQYF.

The chain carries TRBV10-1 and TRBJ2-2, with D tentatively TRBD1 (6 bases). Germline V CDR1 and CDR2: WNHNN, SYGVQD (reference sequence). CDR3 size: 15 residues. V gave up 4 bases and J gave up 0 bases, with 9 bases separating them. CDR3: CASSAGAANTGELFF. The CDR3, as DNA: TGCGCCAGCAGTGCAGGGGCCGCGAACACCGGGGAGCTGTTTTTT.

This sequence joins TRBV21-1 and TRBJ1-2. TRBV21-1 is shown as a pseudogene. This CDR3 spans 19 amino acids. CDR3 sequence (DNA): TGTGCCAGCAGCCGTTCTCCGGGGACGGATGCACCCTCTGTTGACGGCTACACCTTC. This gives the protein CASSRSPGTDAPSVDGYTF.

The chain carries TRBV30 and TRBJ2-7, with 11 bases lining up with TRBD1. The junction had 5 bases not matched to a gene; V was cut back by 2 bases and J by 2 bases. Germline-derived CDR1 and CDR2 are GTSNPN and SVGIG (reference sequence). CDR3 length equals 15 residues. Here the CDR3 DNA reads TGTGCCTGGAGTCGAGGACAGGGGGCCACCTACGAGCAGTACTTC. It encodes CAWSRGQGATYEQYF.

A remark on this clone: Within the sample, other DNA sequences also encode this same CDR3. The CDR3 sequence is CASSPEGSGANVLTF. CDR3 nucleotides: TGTGCCAGCAGCCCAGAAGGGTCTGGGGCCAACGTCCTGACTTTC. The chain has TRBV9 and TRBJ2-6; D not resolved. Between the trimmed V and J ends, which lost 4 bases and 1 base, there was a span of 9 bases. The CDR3 sequence is 15 residues long. Germline CDR1 is SGDLS and CDR2 is YYNGEE.

The chain is built from TRBV27 and TRBJ2-7; 7 bases align to TRBD1. The CDR3 is 17 amino acids. The J segment lost 3 bases and the V segment lost 5 bases, leaving 16 bases of the junction unmatched. The germline V gene encodes CDR1 MNHEY and CDR2 SMNVEV (reference sequence). The CDR3, as DNA: TGTGCCAGCAGTGCCATAACAGGGGATTTTAGAATCTACGAGCAGTACTTC. The encoded protein is CASSAITGDFRIYEQYF.

The gene calls are TRBV5-1 and TRBJ2-7; no definite D call. Trimming removed 0 bases at V and 0 bases at J, with 13 bases between. The CDR3 is made up of 16 amino acids. Germline CDR1 reads SGHRS; CDR2 reads YFSETQ. CDR3 region: CASSLVAGTFSYEQYF. In DNA, the CDR3 is TGCGCCAGCAGCTTGGTGGCCGGCACATTCTCCTACGAGCAGTACTTC.

This chain links TRBV6-4 with TRBJ2-2; D gene uncertain. CDR3 length: 15 amino acids. The germline CDR1 and CDR2 sequences are MRHNA and SNTAGT. V was trimmed by 0 bases and J by 7 bases, leaving 12 bases between them. Here the CDR3 DNA reads TGTGCCAGCAGTGACTCGCACAGTGGGCGCGGGGAGCTGTTTTTT. It codes for CASSDSHSGRGELFF.

This sequence joins TRBV10-2 and TRBJ2-5, with D perhaps matching TRBD1 (5 bases). V lost 10 bases and J 1 base, leaving 10 bases between the germline ends. The CDR3 consists of 12 residues. The germline CDR1 and CDR2 sequences are WSHSY and SAAADI. CDR3 in amino acids: CATSTAQETQYF. As DNA, the CDR3 is TGCGCCACTTCGACAGCCCAAGAGACCCAGTACTTC.

This chain uses TRBV6-1 with TRBJ1-4; D gene ambiguous. Germline V gene lookup returns CDR1 MNHNS and CDR2 SASEGT. Between the trimmed V and J ends, which lost 2 bases and 8 bases, there was a span of 9 bases. This CDR3 has 13 amino acids. In nucleotides, the CDR3 is TGTGCCAGCAGTGAACATAGAGGGGAAAAACTGTTTTTT. The encoded protein is CASSEHRGEKLFF.

The rearrangement joins TRBV6-5 to TRBJ2-2; D gene uncertain. The CDR3 has 14 amino acids. The germline CDR1 and CDR2 sequences are MNHEY and SVGAGI. V lost 2 bases to trimming and J lost 10 bases, with 14 bases between them. In DNA form, the CDR3 reads TGTGCCAGCAGTTACGATGGCAGGTCGTCGGAGCTGTTTTTT. Amino acid sequence: CASSYDGRSSELFF.

The chain couples TRBV7-8 to TRBJ2-1, with 9 bases matching TRBD2. The CDR3 length is 17 residues. Unmatched junction bases numbered 9, after V lost 5 bases and J lost 1 base. Germline lookup yields CDR1 SGHVS and CDR2 FQNEAQ. The CDR3 protein is CASSIVSGGPSYNEQFF. In DNA, the CDR3 is TGTGCCAGCAGCATAGTTAGCGGGGGACCTTCCTACAATGAGCAGTTCTTC.

The rearrangement joins TRBV27 to TRBJ2-5; D gene ambiguous. Germline V CDR1 and CDR2: MNHEY, SMNVEV (reference sequence). The CDR3 covers 13 residues. V lost 3 bases to trimming and J lost 1 base, with 6 bases between them. CDR3 DNA: TGTGCCAGCAGTTTTGCGTTCCAAGAGACCCAGTACTTC. It yields the protein CASSFAFQETQYF.

The chain combines TRBV7-9 with TRBJ2-7, with no clear D. This CDR3 is 13 amino acids long. Deletions cut 3 bases from V and 6 bases from J, with 12 bases between. Germline V lookup: CDR1 SEHNR, CDR2 FQNEAQ (reference sequence). This chain's CDR3 is CASSFPKVAEQYF. The DNA for the CDR3 is TGTGCCAGCAGCTTCCCAAAGGTAGCCGAGCAGTACTTC.

In this sample, this clone turned up once. The chain is built from TRBV28 and TRBJ2-3; 8 nucleotides line up with TRBD2. Germline values: CDR1 MDHEN, CDR2 SYDVKM. CDR3 length: 15 amino acids. Germline trimming cut 6 bases from V and 0 bases from J; bases unmatched to any gene: 5. The CDR3 spells CASSRAGVSTDTQYF. CDR3 nucleotide sequence: TGTGCCAGCAGCAGAGCGGGAGTAAGCACAGATACGCAGTATTTT.

This rearrangement joins TRBV13 to TRBJ2-5, with D possibly called TRBD1 or TRBD2 (6 bases each). Trimming removed 0 bases at V and 5 bases at J, with 13 bases between. Germline-derived CDR1 and CDR2 are PRHDT and FYEKMQ (reference sequence). CDR3 length equals 15 residues. This CDR3 reads CASSLGQGRGETQYF. The CDR3 bases are TGTGCCAGCAGCTTAGGACAGGGCCGGGGGGAGACCCAGTACTTC.

The chain uses TRBV10-3 and TRBJ2-7, with a weak D call TRBD1 (6 bases). Germline V gene data show CDR1 as ENHRY and CDR2 as SYGVKD. The CDR3 has 12 amino acids. Trimming took 10 bases from V and 1 from J, leaving 11 bases between them. The CDR3 protein is CASSGQSYEQYF. In DNA, the CDR3 is TGTGCCAGCTCGGGACAATCCTACGAGCAGTACTTC.

As to this clone: The sample contains more than one DNA sequence encoding this CDR3. The chain is built from TRBV15 and TRBJ2-5; D not certain. Germline V lookup: CDR1 LNHNV, CDR2 YYDKDF (reference sequence). V was clipped by 1 base and J by 3 bases, with 6 bases between them. This CDR3 region has 13 residues. DNA for the CDR3: TGTGCCACCAGCAGAGGATTTGAAGAGACCCAGTACTTC. It is translated as CATSRGFEETQYF. The complete variable domain, with remaining parts taken from reference TRBV15 and TRBJ2-5, reads DAMVIQNPRYQVTQFGKPVTLSCSQTLNHNVMYWYQQKSSQAPKLLFHYYDKDFNNEADTPDNFQSRRPNTSFCFLDIRSPGLGDTAMYLCATSRGFEETQYFGPGTRLLVL.

Points on this clone: The same CDR3 arises from other DNA sequences in this sample as well. V is TRBV7-8 and J is TRBJ2-7, with unresolved D. Germline-derived CDR1 and CDR2 are SGHVS and FQNEAQ. V dropped 1 base and J dropped 4 bases, with 5 bases sitting between them. The CDR3 totals 12 residues. CDR3: CASSLVGYEQYF. The CDR3 nucleotides are TGTGCCAGCAGCTTAGTAGGTTACGAGCAGTACTTC. Variable domain in full (rest from reference TRBV7-8 and TRBJ2-7): GAGVSQSPRYKVAKRGQDVALRCDPISGHVSLFWYQQALGQGPEFLTYFQNEAQLDKSGLPSDRFFAERPEGSVSTLKIQRTQQEDSAVYLCASSLVGYEQYFGPGTRLTVT.

On this clone: This sample includes further DNA sequences coding for the same CDR3. The rearrangement uses TRBV2 and TRBJ2-7, with 9 nucleotides matching TRBD1. CDR1 SNHLY and CDR2 FYNNEI come from the germline V gene. With 6 bases clipped from V and 4 bases from J, the junction kept 7 bases outside the gene matches. The CDR3 contains 14 residues. This chain's CDR3 is CASRPGQGIYEQYF. The CDR3 DNA reads TGTGCCAGCAGGCCGGGACAGGGAATTTACGAGCAGTACTTC.

This clone is a singleton in its sample. V and J are TRBV25-1 and TRBJ2-1; a weak D match, TRBD1 (6 bases). The CDR3 spans 16 residues. V was clipped by 8 bases and J by 8 bases, with 25 bases between them. CDR1 MGHDK and CDR2 SYGVNS come from the germline V gene. CDR3: CASRVSTGFGLHEQFF. DNA for the CDR3: TGTGCCAGCCGAGTCTCGACAGGATTTGGTCTCCATGAGCAGTTCTTC.

The V and J genes are TRBV10-3 and TRBJ2-5, with a tentative D call TRBD1 (5 bases). Matching the DNA end better, TRBJ2-7 makes the J call doubtful. This CDR3 has 13 amino acids. The V gene's germline CDR1 is ENHRY and CDR2 SYGVKD. This chain's CDR3 is CAISERQIYEQYF. As DNA, the CDR3 is TGTGCCATCAGTGAGAGACAGATCTACGAGCAGTACTTC.

The rearrangement uses TRBV2 and TRBJ2-2; D ambiguous. Germline-derived CDR1 and CDR2 are SNHLY and FYNNEI. V was pared by 4 bases and J by 7 bases, with 10 bases between. The CDR3 runs 13 residues. DNA for the CDR3: TGTGCCAGCAGTGGCCAGGCTATCGGGGAGCTGTTTTTT. Translated: CASSGQAIGELFF.

The V gene is TRBV18, the J gene TRBJ2-1; weak D call: TRBD1 (7 bases). The V end was cut by 3 bases, the J end by 6 bases, with 24 bases between. From germline, CDR1 is KGHSH and CDR2 LQKENI. This CDR3 comprises 18 residues. Here the CDR3 DNA reads TGTGCCAGCTCACCTAATGGGGGGAGACAGGGCTCTCGCAATGAGCAGTTCTTC. Amino acids: CASSPNGGRQGSRNEQFF.

V usage is TRBV4-1 and J usage is TRBJ1-2, with TRBD1 identical over 8 bases. The CDR3 covers 15 residues. V was pared by 0 bases and J by 8 bases, with 8 bases of the junction left unmatched. From germline, CDR1 is MGHRA and CDR2 YSYEKL. In DNA, the CDR3 is TGCGCCAGCAGCCAAGAAGGGGACAGGCTCCTAGGCTACACCTTC. This codes for CASSQEGDRLLGYTF.

The chain recombines TRBV2 with TRBJ2-1; D perhaps matches TRBD2 (5 bases). Germline V lookup: CDR1 SNHLY, CDR2 FYNNEI. The CDR3 runs 13 residues. V lost 6 bases and J 3 bases, leaving 9 bases between the germline ends. DNA for the CDR3: TGTGCCAGCAGCCGGACTCTCTACAATGAGCAGTTCTTC. It specifies CASSRTLYNEQFF.

V and J are TRBV27 and TRBJ1-6; the D is unclear. The CDR3 length is 13 residues. Germline CDR1 reads MNHEY; CDR2 reads SMNVEV (reference sequence). With 7 bases removed from V and 9 bases from J, the gap between germline ends came to 13 bases. The CDR3 DNA reads TGTGCCAGCACCTTAGAACGGGGTTCACCCCTCCACTTT. Translation: CASTLERGSPLHF.